The T cell receptor (beta chain) under discussion was sequenced for a study of PD-1 blockade in classical Hodgkin lymphoma. Profiling relied on immunoSEQ multiplex PCR, and the TCRdb table lists in-frame clones only, not all of them. Of more than 25,000 clones in the sample, almost 90% were seen once. Every single patient, without exception, relapsed after autologous stem cell transplantation, and brentuximab vedotin exposure varied. Magnetic depletion of non-target cells from thawed PBMCs yielded purified CD8+ T cells. V trimming: 5 bases; J trimming: 7 bases; junction bases outside the gene matches: 8. The CDR3 is 15 residues long. Germline CDR1 is MDHEN and CDR2 is SYDVKM.

The specimen was CD8+ T cells from blood, collected at baseline. The sequence was obtained from a human donor with classical Hodgkin lymphoma. This sequence joins TRBV28 and TRBJ2-2; 9 bases are shared with TRBD1. This CDR3 is CASSPGDRDGGELFF. CDR3 coding DNA: TGTGCCAGCAGTCCGGGGGACAGGGATGGCGGGGAGCTGTTTTTT.